The 16 T cell receptor beta chains given below trace back to one sample, sequenced in a study of CD8 T cells in ankylosing spondylitis. TCRdb re-called the 5' RACE reads with MiXCR, one entry per CDR3 protein. The sample records 230,000 or so distinct CDR3 sequences, 20% to 30% being singletons. Sequenced sample: blood, either unsorted or a sorted T cell fraction (not recorded which). The receptor source for this set is a male donor with ankylosing spondylitis or in good health (not recorded which).

The rearrangement links TRBV10-1 to TRBJ1-5; 9 bases agree with TRBD1. The CDR3 is made up of 13 amino acids. Germline assignment: CDR1 WNHNN and CDR2 SYGVQD (reference sequence). V lost 6 bases, J lost 5 bases, and 2 bases stayed unmatched. The DNA for the CDR3 is TGCGCCAGCAGCGACAGGGGGGATCAGCCCCAGCATTTT. Translation gives CASSDRGDQPQHF.

V gene TRBV5-1 combines with J gene TRBJ2-5, with unresolved D. The CDR3 contains 14 residues. The V end lost 1 base, the J end lost 1 base, and 8 bases lay between the germline ends. CDR1 SGHRS and CDR2 YFSETQ come from the germline V gene. The CDR3 nucleotides are TGCGCCAGCAGCTTGAACTCGGTCCAAGAGACCCAGTACTTC. This encodes CASSLNSVQETQYF.

The J gene is TRBJ1-1, the V gene TRBV10-1; D not resolved. The germline V and J ends were trimmed by 1 base and 0 bases, with 9 bases remaining between them. The germline V gene has CDR1 WNHNN and CDR2 SYGVQD (reference sequence). This CDR3 is 15 amino acids long. The CDR3, as DNA: TGCGCCAGCAGTGAGTATCCGCTGATGAACACTGAAGCTTTCTTT. The encoded protein is CASSEYPLMNTEAFF.

This clonotype was seen at least ten times. This chain's CDR3 is CASSLEQGGKLFF. CDR3 bases: TGTGCCAGCAGCTTAGAACAGGGGGGAAAACTGTTTTTT. J is TRBJ1-4 and V is TRBV7-2; 8 bases match TRBD1. The germline V gene encodes CDR1 SGHTA and CDR2 FQGNSA. With 1 base clipped from V and 10 bases from J, the junction kept 2 bases outside the gene matches. This CDR3 is 13 amino acids long.

The chain employs TRBV6-1 and TRBJ2-1, with D possibly TRBD2 on 5 matching bases. The CDR3 is 14 amino acids. Per germline, CDR1 MNHNS and CDR2 SASEGT. The V and J ends lost 8 bases and 7 bases respectively, with 18 bases between them. CDR3 in amino acids: CASELVISGNEQFF. The CDR3 coding sequence is TGTGCCAGCGAACTGGTCATAAGCGGAAATGAGCAGTTCTTC.

The chain combines TRBV19 with TRBJ2-6; the D call may be TRBD1 or TRBD2 (5 bases each). This CDR3 spans 16 amino acids. Germline V gene data show CDR1 as LNHDA and CDR2 as SQIVND (reference sequence). V gave up 3 bases and J gave up 2 bases, with 11 bases separating them. CDR3 nucleotides: TGTGCCAGTAGTATCTCGACAGCGGCTGGGGCCAACGTCCTGACTTTC. It is translated as CASSISTAAGANVLTF.

The chain is built from TRBV5-1 and TRBJ2-7; D may be TRBD1 (6 bases). The V and J ends lost 4 bases and 1 base respectively, with 12 bases between them. Germline V gene data show CDR1 as SGHRS and CDR2 as YFSETQ. CDR3 length: 14 amino acids. The CDR3 loop is CASSRTEGSYEQYF. CDR3 nucleotide sequence: TGCGCCAGCAGCCGGACAGAAGGGTCCTACGAGCAGTACTTC. The complete variable domain, with remaining parts taken from reference TRBV5-1 and TRBJ2-7, reads KAGVTQTPRYLIKTRGQQVTLSCSPISGHRSVSWYQQTPGQGLQFLFEYFSETQRNKGNFPGRFSGRQFSNSRSEMNVSTLELGDSALYLCASSRTEGSYEQYFGPGTRLTVT.

This chain uses TRBV29-1 with TRBJ2-6; D is uncertain. The V gene lost 7 bases and the J gene lost 4 bases, with 14 bases spanning the gap. Germline lookup yields CDR1 SQVTM and CDR2 ANQGSEA. This CDR3 is 14 amino acids long. The CDR3, as DNA: TGCAGCGCCCTTACAGACCCCGGGGCCAACGTCCTGACTTTC. Translated, it gives CSALTDPGANVLTF.

The chain joins TRBV7-2 to TRBJ2-5, with TRBD1 identical over 7 bases. The germline V gene has CDR1 SGHTA and CDR2 FQGNSA. The CDR3 runs 13 residues. Germline trimming cut 8 bases from V and 0 bases from J; bases unmatched to any gene: 3. This CDR3 reads CASRDSNQETQYF. CDR3 sequence (DNA): TGTGCCAGCCGGGACAGCAACCAAGAGACCCAGTACTTC.

In its sample, this clonotype was seen many times. The chain uses TRBV20-1 and TRBJ2-3, with 15 positions matching TRBD2. Germline V lookup: CDR1 DFQATT, CDR2 SNEGSKA (reference sequence). V was pared by 3 bases and J by 11 bases, with 18 bases of the junction left unmatched. The length of the CDR3 is 18 residues. The CDR3 DNA reads TGCAGTGCTAGCCGCGAAGCCGCGGGACTAGCGGGGGGACTAGTGCAGTATTTT. Protein product: CSASREAAGLAGGLVQYF.

The chain couples TRBV12-3 or TRBV12-4 to TRBJ2-7, with a tentative D call TRBD1 (6 bases). Trimming cost V 3 bases and J 5 bases, with 14 bases left between them. The CDR3 runs 14 residues. The CDR3 protein is CASSFTGRNDEQYF. The CDR3 DNA is TGTGCCAGCAGTTTTACAGGGCGGAATGACGAGCAGTACTTC.

On this clonotype itself: One end of the junction is discordant with germline, which a read error may explain. V is TRBV4-2 and J is TRBJ2-1, with D perhaps being TRBD1 or TRBD2 (5 bases each). CDR1 and CDR2 from the germline V gene are LGHNA and YNFKEQ. The CDR3 has 17 residues. The CDR3 coding sequence is TGTGCCAGCAGCCAAGGTGGGGGTACGCTCTCCGACAATGAGCAGTTCTTC. Protein sequence: CASSQGGGTLSDNEQFF.

This CDR3 is CASSLDGQGEQFF. Here the CDR3 DNA reads TGTGCCAGCAGCTTAGACGGACAGGGGGAGCAGTTCTTC. V is TRBV7-6 and J is TRBJ2-1; 9 nucleotides match TRBD1. V shed 1 base and J 10 bases; nucleotides not matched to a gene: 2. Germline loops: CDR1 SGHVS, CDR2 FNYEAQ. The CDR3 is 13 amino acids.

Comment on this clonotype: This may arise from a read error, as a much more abundant clone is one base away. The rearrangement uses TRBV11-2 and TRBJ2-7, with unresolved D. Germline V gene sequence: CDR1 SGHAT, CDR2 FQNNGV. The CDR3 is 13 amino acids. V was pared by 5 bases and J by 6 bases, with 14 bases between. CDR3 region: CASSRSARSEQYF. The DNA for the CDR3 is TGTGCCAGCAGCAGATCAGCTCGTAGCGAGCAGTACTTC.

This clonotype was counted at least ten times. The chain recombines TRBV4-1 with TRBJ2-2, with D unclear. This CDR3 has 16 residues. V was cut by 0 bases and J by 7 bases, with 15 bases left in between. Germline CDR1 is MGHRA and CDR2 is YSYEKL. CDR3 DNA sequence: TGCGCCAGCAGCCAAGAAGGAGTCGTCTTGGGCGGGGAGCTGTTTTTT. Translated: CASSQEGVVLGGELFF.

In this sample, this clonotype turned up many times. The chain has TRBV7-8 and TRBJ2-1; D may be TRBD1 (5 bases). Trimming pared 0 bases from V and 4 bases from J, leaving 16 bases between. The CDR3 spans 17 residues. Germline CDR1 is SGHVS and CDR2 is FQNEAQ. For the CDR3, the DNA is TGTGCCAGCAGCTTAGCGCTTGGCAGGGTGGGATACAATGAGCAGTTCTTC. Protein sequence: CASSLALGRVGYNEQFF.